The 5 T cell receptor beta chains in this list originate from one sample, sequenced in a study of blood T cell repertoires in COVID-19. Repertoires were generated with immunoSEQ multiplex PCR, while TCRdb's copy carries only in-frame clones and drops some. Of 270,000 or so clones detected, about 90% appear once; the ten largest clones hold 2.1%. Material for sequencing was peripheral blood. These receptors came from an older woman with COVID-19, enrolled during active disease.

DNA for the CDR3: TGTGCCAGCAGTTCGGGGGGAACTTCGGAGACCCAGTACTTC. Translating it yields CASSSGGTSETQYF. The chain carries TRBV11-2 and TRBJ2-5; 7 bases line up with TRBD2. J gave up 5 bases and V 6 bases, and 9 bases lay outside the gene matches. There are 14 residues in the CDR3. Germline loops: CDR1 SGHAT, CDR2 FQNNGV.

V usage is TRBV6-2 or TRBV6-3 and J usage is TRBJ1-2, with 8 bases that match TRBD1. Per germline, CDR1 MNHEY and CDR2 SVGEGT. The length of the CDR3 is 16 residues. V was pared by 1 base and J by 5 bases, with 9 bases of the junction left unmatched. CDR3 loop: CASSYWDRTLRYGYTF. CDR3 bases: TGTGCCAGCAGTTACTGGGACAGGACCCTGCGATATGGCTACACCTTC.

J is TRBJ2-5 and V is TRBV5-4, with TRBD2 matching over 8 bases. J was trimmed by 5 bases and V by 1 base; bases with no gene match: 13. Germline CDR1 and CDR2: SGHNT and YYREEE (reference sequence). The CDR3 is made up of 17 amino acids. In DNA, the CDR3 is TGTGCCAGCAGCTTGCCTAGCGGGTCAAACACTCGGGAGACCCAGTACTTC. Translated, it gives CASSLPSGSNTRETQYF.

The chain combines TRBV11-3 with TRBJ2-3; D is uncertain. The germline gives CDR1 SGHNT, CDR2 YENEEA. V lost 1 base and J 0 bases, leaving 5 bases between the germline ends. This CDR3 region has 14 residues. The CDR3 DNA reads as TGTGCCAGCAGCTTAGGTCCTAGCACAGATACGCAGTATTTT. Protein: CASSLGPSTDTQYF. Full variable domain (outside the CDR3, taken from reference TRBV11-3 and TRBJ2-3): EAGVVQSPRYKIIEKKQPVAFWCNPISGHNTLYWYLQNLGQGPELLIRYENEEAVDDSQLPKDRFSAERLKGVDSTLKIQPAELGDSAVYLCASSLGPSTDTQYFGPGTRLTVL.

The V call is TRBV27, the J call TRBJ1-5; D remains unclear. The CDR3 is 12 amino acids. V lost 6 bases to trimming and J lost 9 bases, with 12 bases between them. Germline CDR1 MNHEY, CDR2 SMNVEV (reference sequence). Here the CDR3 DNA reads TGTGCCAGCAGCGAGAACCTCGGGCCCCAGCATTTT. It codes for CASSENLGPQHF.